Included here is one TCR beta chain sequence, with context. Sequenced by immunoSEQ multiplex PCR; TCRdb stores in-frame clones only, minus some. The sample lists 130,000 to 150,000 clones; about four fifths were seen once. This sample is drawn from a study of blood T cell repertoires in COVID-19. Study details: The study drew acute and convalescent COVID-19 samples from the United States, Italy and Spain.

Sequencing input: PBMCs or T cells enriched from blood (not recorded which). The clonotype was recovered from a man in his forties or fifties with acute COVID-19.

In nucleotides, the CDR3 is TGTGCCAGCCCCGGACTTAGCCCTTCCTACGAGCAGTACTTC. It is translated as CASPGLSPSYEQYF. This chain connects TRBV19 to TRBJ2-7; TRBD2 is a possible D gene (5 bases). CDR3 length: 14 residues. Per the germline V gene, CDR1 is LNHDA and CDR2 is SQIVND (reference sequence). Trimming took 9 bases from V and 1 from J, leaving 16 bases between them.